These 8 T cell receptor beta chains were all obtained from the same sample, sequenced in a study of vaccination and CD4 T cells after COVID-19. What these receptors recognize is not known. Cultured CD4+ T-cell DNA underwent Oncomine TCR Beta short-read sequencing. A single record per CDR3 protein comes from TCRdb applying MiXCR to the PCR reads. The sample consists of some 25,000 distinct CDR3 sequences, 62% of them appearing once. Treatment of the sample: roughly 10-day PBMC culture with coronavirus spike peptide pools or control peptides (ViraFEST assay). Material: CD4+ T cells from blood, cultured in vitro, obtained after SARS-CoV-2 vaccination. These receptors all stem from a human donor who received a COVID-19 vaccine.

There are a few counts of this clonotype. This sequence joins TRBV12-3 or TRBV12-4 and TRBJ1-1; 11 bases fit TRBD1. The CDR3 extends over 14 amino acids. V dropped 6 bases and J dropped 5; count of bases not matched to a gene: 5. CDR3 DNA: TGTGCCAGCAGCCCAGGGACAGGGGGGACTGAAGCTTTCTTT. Translating it yields CASSPGTGGTEAFF.

This clonotype occurred a few times. This sequence joins TRBV20-1 and TRBJ2-3, with 7 bases lining up with TRBD1. Germline CDR1 and CDR2: DFQATT and SNEGSKA (reference sequence). With V trimmed by 6 bases and J by 1 base, 4 bases remained unmatched. This CDR3 is 13 amino acids long. CDR3 DNA sequence: TGCAGTGCCCGACAGGGAGGCACAGATACGCAGTATTTT. Amino acids: CSARQGGTDTQYF.

The rearrangement links TRBV20-1 to TRBJ1-2; D is perhaps TRBD1 (5 bases). Germline CDR1 reads DFQATT; CDR2 reads SNEGSKA (reference sequence). CDR3 length: 16 amino acids. V gave up 0 bases and J gave up 2 bases, with 16 bases separating them. The CDR3 is CSARDPTALNNYGYTF. The CDR3 bases are TGCAGTGCTAGAGACCCGACAGCCCTTAACAACTATGGCTACACCTTC.

In its sample, this clonotype was seen a few times. J is TRBJ1-2 and V is TRBV19; a weak D match, TRBD1 (5 bases). Germline V CDR1 and CDR2: LNHDA, SQIVND (reference sequence). The germline V and J ends were trimmed by 6 bases and 3 bases, with 17 bases remaining between them. The CDR3 runs to 15 residues. CDR3 nucleotide sequence: TGTGCCAGTAGAGAGACAGCCGGGGGGTACTATGGCTACACCTTC. Translating gives CASRETAGGYYGYTF. Combining the CDR3 with reference TRBV19 and TRBJ1-2 gives the whole variable domain DGGITQSPKYLFRKEGQNVTLSCEQNLNHDAMYWYRQDPGQGLRLIYYSQIVNDFQKGDIAEGYSVSREKKESFPLTVTSAQKNPTAFYLCASRETAGGYYGYTFGSGTRLTVV.

This chain links TRBV6-1 with TRBJ1-5; D ambiguous. The CDR3 has 15 residues. Germline CDR1 reads MNHNS; CDR2 reads SASEGT. With 5 bases removed from V and 4 bases from J, the gap between germline ends came to 15 bases. The CDR3 nucleotides are TGTGCCAGCAGTCCCAGGCCAGCCCTTAATCAGCCCCAGCATTTT. Its translation is CASSPRPALNQPQHF.

The chain uses TRBV2 and TRBJ1-2, with D unclear. The CDR3 has 14 residues. Between the trimmed V and J ends, which lost 7 bases and 2 bases, there was a span of 14 bases. CDR1 is SNHLY and CDR2 is FYNNEI in the germline V gene. In DNA, the CDR3 is TGTGCCAGCACCCACCGGGTACCGAACTATGGCTACACCTTC. Protein: CASTHRVPNYGYTF.

The chain has TRBV7-9 and TRBJ1-4; D might be TRBD1 (6 bases). V was shortened by 5 bases and J by 7 bases, with 20 bases between the two germline ends. The CDR3 covers 16 residues. Germline CDR1 is SEHNR and CDR2 is FQNEAQ (reference sequence). The chain's CDR3 is CASSPRGEGVAEKLFF. The DNA for the CDR3 is TGTGCCAGCAGCCCGAGGGGCGAGGGGGTAGCTGAAAAACTGTTTTTT.

CDR3 DNA: TGTGCCAGTAGTGTCCCGGGAGCCACTTCTTCTGGGGCCAACGTCCTGACTTTC. Protein product: CASSVPGATSSGANVLTF. The chain couples TRBV19 to TRBJ2-6; weak D call: TRBD2 (6 bases). Trimming pared 5 bases from V and 1 base from J, leaving 18 bases between. In germline, CDR1 is LNHDA, CDR2 SQIVND (reference sequence). The CDR3 extends over 18 amino acids.